This T cell receptor (beta chain) is from a study of identical twins. General study points: The authors noted that invariant MAIT and iNKT cells could partly confound zero-insertion analyses.

TCRdb used MiXCR to reprocess the 5' RACE reads, holding one entry per CDR3 protein. The sample lists hundreds of thousands of distinct CDR3 sequences, 21% seen once, with approximately 4.3% in the top ten. Concerning this clonotype: Its antigen is as yet unknown.

V shed 6 bases and J shed 3 bases, with 15 bases lying between them. The germline V gene has CDR1 DFQATT and CDR2 SNEGSKA (reference sequence). The CDR3 covers 13 residues. These data were also filed under a second study, of T cells expressing NK-cell markers. According to that study: Dominant NKG2C+ clonotypes were found to form about 1.0-7.5% of CD8+ T cells in a handful of donors.

J is TRBJ2-7 and V is TRBV20-1; possibly TRBD2 for D (6 bases). The sequence was obtained from a woman between 18 and 30 years old in good health. Sequenced material: PBMCs. Here the CDR3 reads CSAGSSESYEQYF. The CDR3 nucleotides are TGCAGTGCAGGATCTAGCGAGAGCTACGAGCAGTACTTC.